These T cell receptor beta chains were read from a single sample in a study of OX40 agonist ivuxolimab in advanced cancers. Using immunoSEQ multiplex PCR, the repertoire was profiled, and TCRdb retains in-frame clones only, with some absent. The sample consists of under 85,000 clones, around 84% of them appearing once. This specimen was CD4+ or CD8+ T cells sorted from blood, taken in a trial of the OX40 agonist ivuxolimab. These receptors were taken from an adult with an advanced solid tumor such as melanoma, head and neck, liver or kidney cancer. Both conserved end residues are trimmed from each CDR3.

>TRBV5-6|TRBJ2-1
ASSLGLAGHNEQF
>TRBV6-5|TRBJ2-1
ASSYSGGLSNEQF
>TRBV13|TRBJ1-2
ASSTRNSVRLAYGYT
>TRBV11-1|TRBJ2-7
ASSLARDRGQYEQY
>TRBV30|TRBJ1-2
AWTKLTGGGYT
>TRBV7-2|TRBJ2-3
ASSPRQRVPDTQY
>TRBV29-1|TRBJ2-1
SVAGALAGGPNEQF
>TRBV28|TRBJ1-5
ASSLTIGNGQPQH
>TRBV5-8|TRBJ2-3
ASSLVAALAQY
>TRBV9|TRBJ2-3
ASNPGGSNTDTQY
>TRBV6-6|TRBJ2-7
ASSTPLAGLSEQY
>TRBV13|TRBJ2-7
ASSSLYYEQY
>TRBV6-6|TRBJ1-4
ASSRDRLNEKLF
>TRBV6-1|TRBJ2-2
ASSVGTGLSTGELF
>TRBV19|TRBJ1-1
ASFEWGDTEAF
>TRBV19|TRBJ1-3
ASSMGQGATGNTIY
>TRBV4-3|TRBJ1-1
ASSQGQGSGKAF
>TRBV4-1|TRBJ2-3
ASSQDWGQAAGADTQY
>TRBV7-9|TRBJ2-2
ASNTATDYTGELF
>TRBV13|TRBJ2-7
ASSLLYYEQY
>TRBV15|TRBJ2-3
ATSRDLRGGDTQY
>TRBV28|TRBJ2-7
ATRNGHPAYEQY
>TRBV5-1|TRBJ1-2
ASSLGRGLLQYYGYT
>TRBV4-2|TRBJ2-1
ASSQGGEGDLPLQF
>TRBV4-2|TRBJ1-5
ASSTPGQNQPQH
>TRBV7-9|TRBJ1-2
ASSRFGTPERHGYT
>TRBV7-2|TRBJ2-7
ASSLGPSPDYYEQY
>TRBV11-2|TRBJ1-1
ASSFLRGQGNTEAF
>TRBV11-2|TRBJ2-2
ASRSPGGGPTGELF
>TRBV7-9|TRBJ1-1
ASSLAVRANTEAF
>TRBV11-2|TRBJ1-2
ASSTPGGYGYT
>TRBV5-1|TRBJ2-5
ASSPLGGVGSQETQY
>TRBV20-1|TRBJ1-2
SASLQSLRT
>TRBV6-5|TRBJ2-7
ASLQGAGEQY
>TRBV9|TRBJ2-2
ASSVGRSGNSGTGELF
>TRBV18|TRBJ1-4
ASSLLQRGEKLF
>TRBV15|TRBJ2-5
ATSTRGGRETQY
>TRBV4-1|TRBJ1-2
ASSQGGRVSHGYT
>TRBV5-6|TRBJ2-7
ASSGDREY
>TRBV5-1|TRBJ1-6
ASREQTANSPLH